This TCR beta chain was documented in a study of CD8+ T cells in alopecia areata. Across the study: Patients in the study were on tofacitinib for 6 to 18 months, then off it for 6 months.

Trimming took 1 base from V and 10 from J; bases not matched to a gene: 7. This CDR3 is built from 15 residues. The germline V gene has CDR1 GTSNPN and CDR2 SVGIG (reference sequence). cDNA prepared by RNA extraction and subsequent reverse transcription served as the template for sequencing. Here immunoSEQ multiplex PCR was the method, and the copy in TCRdb shows in-frame clones only, minus some. The data contain more than 200,000 clones, under 70% of them singletons. The sample consisted of CD4+ T cells sorted from blood, taken at week 0. The clonotype originates from a human donor with alopecia areata. The V and J genes are TRBV30 and TRBJ2-3; the match to TRBD2 covers 14 bases. The DNA for the CDR3 is TGTGCCTGGAGTGGACTAGCGGGGGGGGCGGGCGCGCAGTATTTT. Encoded protein: CAWSGLAGGAGAQYF.